These 18 T cell receptor beta chains were all obtained from the same sample, sequenced in a study of blood T cell repertoires in COVID-19. The method was immunoSEQ multiplex PCR; TCRdb's version includes in-frame clones alone and lacks a portion of them. The repertoire holds 200,000 to 300,000 clones, with about nine tenths as singletons. Sequencing was performed on peripheral blood. Receptors originate from a man aged 60-69 years who had recovered from COVID-19.

There are a few counts of this clone. The chain uses TRBV19 and TRBJ1-1, with D unresolved. Trimming stripped 4 bases from V and 6 bases from J, with 6 bases between. There are 11 residues in the CDR3. Germline V gene sequence: CDR1 LNHDA, CDR2 SQIVND (reference sequence). The CDR3 bases are TGTGCCAGTAGTAATACACCTGAAGCTTTCTTT. It translates to CASSNTPEAFF.

The chain is built from TRBV5-1 and TRBJ1-4; D is possibly TRBD1 (6 bases). This CDR3 comprises 16 residues. Germline CDR1 is SGHRS and CDR2 is YFSETQ. V was shortened by 4 bases and J by 0 bases, with 13 bases between the two germline ends. Written as DNA, the CDR3 is TGCGCCAGCAGCCCCTGGGAGGGGGCAACTAATGAAAAACTGTTTTTT. This encodes CASSPWEGATNEKLFF.

The rearrangement uses TRBV19 and TRBJ1-4; tentative D call: TRBD1 (5 bases). Looked up from germline, CDR1 is LNHDA and CDR2 is SQIVND (reference sequence). Between the trimmed V and J ends, which lost 3 bases and 8 bases, there was a span of 7 bases. The CDR3 is 12 amino acids. The CDR3: CASSIRGEKLFF. CDR3 sequence (DNA): TGTGCCAGTAGTATTCGGGGGGAAAAACTGTTTTTT.

The chain combines TRBV5-1 with TRBJ2-5; 9 bases are shared with TRBD1. This CDR3 is 14 amino acids long. Germline CDR1 and CDR2: SGHRS and YFSETQ. With 4 bases clipped from V and 6 bases from J, the junction kept 7 bases outside the gene matches. CDR3 nucleotides: TGCGCCAGCAGCCTTGACAGGGGGGCGCAGACCCAGTACTTC. It codes for CASSLDRGAQTQYF.

This sequence joins TRBV19 and TRBJ1-5; 12 bases fit TRBD1. Germline V CDR1 and CDR2: LNHDA, SQIVND (reference sequence). Losses at the gene ends were 9 bases for V and 12 bases for J; bases not matched to a gene: 9. The CDR3 runs 13 residues. This CDR3 is CASGRDRGRLQHF. The CDR3, as DNA: TGTGCCAGCGGACGGGACAGGGGGCGGCTCCAGCATTTT.

The rearrangement links TRBV5-1 to TRBJ1-1; TRBD1 aligns across 7 bases. Germline lookup yields CDR1 SGHRS and CDR2 YFSETQ. J gave up 3 bases and V 4 bases, and 9 bases lay outside the gene matches. This CDR3 has 15 residues. CDR3 nucleotide sequence: TGCGCCAGCAGCGAACTGACAGGGTTGGACACTGAAGCTTTCTTT. Amino acids: CASSELTGLDTEAFF.

The chain joins TRBV10-3 to TRBJ2-2; TRBD2 agrees at 8 bases. The CDR3 totals 17 residues. The trim removed 0 bases at V and 0 bases at J, leaving 3 bases unmatched. CDR1 ENHRY and CDR2 SYGVKD come from the germline V gene. CDR3 region: CAISESPLAANTGELFF. The DNA of the CDR3 is TGTGCCATCAGTGAGTCTCCACTAGCGGCGAACACCGGGGAGCTGTTTTTT.

This clone appeared a few times. The chain recombines TRBV7-9 with TRBJ2-7; a possible D gene is TRBD1 (6 bases). This CDR3 region has 15 residues. Germline values: CDR1 SEHNR, CDR2 FQNEAQ (reference sequence). V was trimmed by 1 base and J by 1 base, leaving 11 bases between them. The CDR3 DNA is TGTGCCAGCAGCTTAGATGGGACACCTTCCTACGAGCAGTACTTC. Translation gives CASSLDGTPSYEQYF. Based on the CDR3 plus reference TRBV7-9 and TRBJ2-7, the full variable domain is DTGVSQNPRHKITKRGQNVTFRCDPISEHNRLYWYRQTLGQGPEFLTYFQNEAQLEKSRLLSDRFSAERPKGSFSTLEIQRTEQGDSAMYLCASSLDGTPSYEQYFGPGTRLTVT.

J is TRBJ1-1 and V is TRBV11-3; 10 bases match TRBD1. Germline CDR1 reads SGHNT; CDR2 reads YENEEA. J was trimmed by 1 base and V by 1 base; bases with no gene match: 3. The CDR3 is made up of 16 amino acids. CDR3 amino acids: CASSLGQGATNTEAFF. For the CDR3, the DNA is TGTGCCAGCAGCTTAGGACAGGGGGCCACGAACACTGAAGCTTTCTTT.

The chain couples TRBV5-4 to TRBJ1-5, with TRBD1 as a possible D gene (6 bases). V shed 1 base and J shed 6 bases, with 11 bases lying between them. Germline V gene lookup returns CDR1 SGHNT and CDR2 YYREEE (reference sequence). The CDR3 contains 14 residues. CDR3 region: CASSLRGNAQPQHF. CDR3 bases: TGTGCCAGCAGCTTGAGGGGGAACGCTCAGCCCCAGCATTTT.

The chain uses TRBV5-6 and TRBJ2-3, with D perhaps TRBD2 (5 bases). The ends were cut back, 0 bases at V and 1 base at J, with 21 bases in the middle. CDR3 length: 19 residues. Looked up from germline, CDR1 is SGHDT and CDR2 is YYEEEE. DNA of the CDR3: TGTGCCAGCAGCTTGGATAGCGACCCTATTATATTTGGCACAGATACGCAGTATTTT. This encodes CASSLDSDPIIFGTDTQYF.

The gene calls are TRBV9 and TRBJ1-4, with no clear D. The germline gives CDR1 SGDLS, CDR2 YYNGEE. This CDR3 comprises 14 residues. Trimming pared 4 bases from V and 0 bases from J, leaving 7 bases between. CDR3 region: CASSRDPTNEKLFF. The CDR3 DNA reads TGTGCCAGCAGCCGGGATCCAACTAATGAAAAACTGTTTTTT.

As DNA, the CDR3 is TGTGCCAGCAGTTACAGCGGCGGGACCGAGACCCAGTACTTC. Residues: CASSYSGGTETQYF. The chain uses TRBV6-5 and TRBJ2-5, with D tentatively TRBD2 (6 bases). Per germline, CDR1 MNHEY and CDR2 SVGAGI. V was trimmed by 2 bases and J by 5 bases, leaving 12 bases between them. The length of the CDR3 is 14 residues.

This clone came up once. For the CDR3, the DNA is TGTGCCAGCAGAGTATACGGGAACACTGAAGCTTTCTTT. This translates into CASRVYGNTEAFF. The chain recombines TRBV14 with TRBJ1-1; D gene unclear. Germline-derived CDR1 and CDR2 are SGHDN and FVKESK. This CDR3 spans 13 amino acids. Trimming removed 6 bases at V and 1 base at J, with 9 bases between.

Comment on this clone: The identical CDR3 is also encoded by other nucleotide sequences in the sample. V usage is TRBV2 and J usage is TRBJ2-5, with 7 bases that match TRBD1. CDR1 is SNHLY and CDR2 is FYNNEI in the germline V gene. V was pared by 6 bases and J by 1 base, with 2 bases of the junction left unmatched. The CDR3 runs 13 residues. Here the CDR3 reads CASRRDSQETQYF. In DNA, the CDR3 is TGTGCCAGCAGGAGGGACAGCCAAGAGACCCAGTACTTC.

This CDR3 is CASSIHRGVGQPQHF. CDR3 sequence (DNA): TGTGCCAGCAGCATCCACAGGGGGGTTGGTCAGCCCCAGCATTTT. The rearrangement links TRBV7-2 to TRBJ1-5, with 8 bases matching TRBD1. Trimming removed 5 bases from V and 6 bases from J; junction bases left unmatched: 9. Looked up from germline, CDR1 is SGHTA and CDR2 is FQGNSA. The CDR3 has 15 residues.

V and J are TRBV5-1 and TRBJ1-1; D might be TRBD1 (6 bases). V lost 4 bases to trimming and J lost 0 bases, with 13 bases between them. Germline CDR1 SGHRS, CDR2 YFSETQ. This CDR3 region has 15 residues. The CDR3 bases are TGCGCCAGCAGCCTCTTGACAGGAATGAACACTGAAGCTTTCTTT. Translation: CASSLLTGMNTEAFF. Full variable domain (rest looked up from reference TRBV5-1 and TRBJ1-1): KAGVTQTPRYLIKTRGQQVTLSCSPISGHRSVSWYQQTPGQGLQFLFEYFSETQRNKGNFPGRFSGRQFSNSRSEMNVSTLELGDSALYLCASSLLTGMNTEAFFGQGTRLTVV.

The chain recombines TRBV24-1 with TRBJ2-5; 9 bases fit TRBD2. CDR3 length equals 17 residues. V lost 5 bases and J lost 1; bases outside the gene matches: 10. From germline, CDR1 is KGHDR and CDR2 SFDVKD. Here the CDR3 reads CATSAPEGLAAQETQYF. CDR3 sequence (DNA): TGTGCCACCAGTGCCCCGGAGGGACTAGCTGCCCAAGAGACCCAGTACTTC.